The 25 T cell receptor beta chains listed next were all sequenced from one sample in a study of breast tumors, draining lymph nodes, adjacent tissues. Axillary draining lymph nodes of breast cancer patients supplied the node samples. Each CDR3 protein gets one entry after TCRdb re-called the multiplex PCR reads with MiXCR. The sample includes 160,000 or so distinct CDR3 sequences, around a third seen only once; the top ten take about 4.1%. Material for sequencing was axillary lymph node tissue. The receptors originated from a female donor with breast cancer. Some clones in this sample may be carry-over from other donors' samples.

This clonotype was found a few times. Compared with germline, one end of the junction differs, possibly owing to a read error. The rearrangement uses TRBV10-2 and TRBJ2-1; 14 bases are shared with TRBD2. The CDR3 spans 18 residues. The germline V gene has CDR1 WSHSY and CDR2 SAAADI. DNA of the CDR3: TGTGCCAGCAGTTCACCGGGACTAGCGGGGGTCCAATACAATGAGCAGTTCTTC. It translates to CASSSPGLAGVQYNEQFF.

In its sample, this clonotype was seen many times. CDR3 loop: CASGTGIGYTF. The CDR3 DNA sequence: TGTGCCAGCGGAACAGGGATTGGCTACACCTTC. This chain connects TRBV28 to TRBJ1-2; D is possibly TRBD1 (6 bases). Germline CDR1 is MDHEN and CDR2 is SYDVKM. This CDR3 region has 11 residues. V lost 8 bases and J lost 7, with 11 bases in between.

With respect to this clonotype: With a much larger clone just one base away, this may be a read error. The V call is TRBV7-9, the J call TRBJ1-4; no firm D call. Germline assignment: CDR1 SEHNR and CDR2 FQNEAQ (reference sequence). The CDR3 contains 13 residues. Trimming cost V 8 bases and J 13 bases, with 20 bases left between them. The CDR3 nucleotides are TGTGCCAGCGGCTATGGAGCCCTCCTGGGACTGTTTTTT. Residues: CASGYGALLGLFF.

The gene calls are TRBV2 and TRBJ2-5; no firm D call. Trimming took 4 bases from V and 1 from J, leaving 7 bases between them. CDR1 is SNHLY, CDR2 FYNNEI, per germline. The CDR3 runs 13 residues. DNA for the CDR3: TGTGCCAGCAGTGGTGGTAGCCAAGAGACCCAGTACTTC. Its translation: CASSGGSQETQYF.

The gene calls are TRBV19 and TRBJ1-4; 8 nucleotides agree with TRBD1. Germline CDR1 and CDR2: LNHDA and SQIVND (reference sequence). V was clipped by 2 bases and J by 6 bases; unmatched bases: 5. CDR3 length equals 15 residues. The CDR3, as DNA: TGTGCCAGTAGTATAAGGACAGGGTCCGATGAAAAACTGTTTTTT. Translating gives CASSIRTGSDEKLFF.

V and J are TRBV2 and TRBJ2-3; 7 bases agree with TRBD2. With 7 bases clipped from V and 4 bases from J, the junction kept 8 bases outside the gene matches. The CDR3 spans 14 residues. Germline loops: CDR1 SNHLY, CDR2 FYNNEI. The CDR3 bases are TGTGCCAGCACTCCCGGGAGGTCCCCAGATACGCAGTATTTT. This gives the protein CASTPGRSPDTQYF.

The gene calls are TRBV4-2 and TRBJ2-7; tentatively, D is TRBD1 (5 bases). This CDR3 contains 15 residues. CDR1 is LGHNA and CDR2 is YNFKEQ in the germline V gene. V lost 0 bases, J lost 4 bases, and 13 bases lay in between. Written as DNA, the CDR3 is TGTGCCAGCAGCCAAGACGAAGGGGCTCTTTACGAGCAGTACTTC. Protein: CASSQDEGALYEQYF.

This clonotype appeared a single time. At one end, the junction sequence differs from germline, possibly due to a read error. The chain uses TRBV24-1 and TRBJ1-2, with 7 nucleotides matching TRBD1. CDR1 KGHDR and CDR2 SFDVKD come from the germline V gene. The CDR3 has 16 amino acids. The CDR3 loop is CATSDRVLGQNYGHTF. The DNA for the CDR3 is TGTGCCACCAGTGATAGGGTTCTGGGACAGAACTATGGCCACACCTTC.

The rearrangement links TRBV4-2 to TRBJ2-1; D perhaps matches TRBD2 (6 bases). The CDR3 covers 15 residues. Germline CDR1 reads LGHNA; CDR2 reads YNFKEQ. V lost 1 base and J 4 bases, leaving 11 bases between the germline ends. The CDR3 is CASSQVGGNYNEQFF. The CDR3 DNA is TGTGCCAGCAGCCAAGTGGGGGGTAATTACAATGAGCAGTTCTTC.

Of note for this clonotype: Since no conserved phenylalanine or tryptophan closes the CDR3, a read error is the likely cause. The chain has TRBV2 and TRBJ2-5; a possible D gene is TRBD2 (6 bases). This CDR3 contains 16 residues. Germline CDR1 is SNHLY and CDR2 is FYNNEI. Trimming shortened V by 8 bases and J by 6 bases, and 25 bases separated the two germline ends. As DNA, the CDR3 is TGTGCCAGCCTGGGTTCGGGGGATACGATTAAACAGACCCAGTACTCC. It codes for CASLGSGDTIKQTQYS.

This clonotype occurred many times. The CDR3 sequence is CAWSVPVGGVEPNEKLFF. CDR3 DNA: TGTGCCTGGAGTGTACCGGTGGGGGGCGTCGAACCCAATGAAAAACTGTTTTTT. V is TRBV30 and J is TRBJ1-4; maybe TRBD1 (6 bases). The CDR3 runs to 18 residues. The germline V gene has CDR1 GTSNPN and CDR2 SVGIG (reference sequence). V shed 0 bases and J shed 5 bases, with 22 bases lying between them.

This clonotype was counted many times. The V call is TRBV7-9, the J call TRBJ1-2, with D unresolved. CDR3 length: 12 residues. With 1 base removed from V and 6 bases from J, the gap between germline ends came to 6 bases. CDR1 and CDR2 from the germline V gene are SEHNR and FQNEAQ (reference sequence). This chain's CDR3 is CASSLVDDGYTF. CDR3 bases: TGTGCCAGCAGCTTAGTCGACGATGGCTACACCTTC.

Notes on this clonotype: Its ends do not fully match the called genes, so a read error is possible. This rearrangement joins TRBV12-3 or TRBV12-4 to TRBJ2-5; 8 bases map to TRBD2. The CDR3 is made up of 17 amino acids. As DNA, the CDR3 is TGTACCAGCAGCTCCCGCCGGGGGGGCCAACGTGGAGAGACCCAGTACTTC. Protein product: CTSSSRRGGQRGETQYF.

The CDR3 loop is CSLVAGLSSYNEQFF. The CDR3 DNA sequence: TGCAGTCTAGTAGCGGGCCTTAGCTCCTACAATGAGCAGTTCTTC. The chain uses TRBV20-1 and TRBJ2-1; the match to TRBD2 covers 7 bases. V trimming: 8 bases; J trimming: 0 bases; junction bases outside the gene matches: 10. Germline V gives CDR1 DFQATT, CDR2 SNEGSKA (reference sequence). CDR3 length equals 15 residues.

This clonotype was seen at least ten times. The chain combines TRBV2 with TRBJ1-2, with D uncertain. The germline CDR1 and CDR2 sequences are SNHLY and FYNNEI. The CDR3 totals 12 residues. With 3 bases removed from V and 7 bases from J, the gap between germline ends came to 9 bases. The CDR3 sequence is CASSDGRRGYTF. Here the CDR3 DNA reads TGTGCCAGCAGTGACGGTAGACGTGGCTACACCTTC.

This clonotype came up many times. CDR3 loop: CASKQNRANQPQHF. CDR3 in DNA: TGTGCCAGCAAACAAAACAGGGCGAATCAGCCCCAGCATTTT. The V gene is TRBV6-5, the J gene TRBJ1-5, with D tentatively TRBD1 (6 bases). The germline V gene encodes CDR1 MNHEY and CDR2 SVGAGI. The CDR3 is made up of 14 amino acids. Between the trimmed V and J ends, which lost 7 bases and 4 bases, there was a span of 14 bases.

Many counts were recorded for this clonotype. The chain is built from TRBV28 and TRBJ1-3; tentatively, D is TRBD1 (6 bases). V was clipped by 8 bases and J by 0 bases, with 14 bases between them. The CDR3 runs to 15 residues. Germline CDR1 is MDHEN and CDR2 is SYDVKM. Written as DNA, the CDR3 is TGTGCCAGCGCGATGTCAGGGGACTCTGGAAACACCATATATTTT. This translates into CASAMSGDSGNTIYF.

As for this clonotype: At one boundary the junction diverges from the germline segment, which might be a read error. The chain couples TRBV4-1 to TRBJ2-5, with D possibly being TRBD2 (5 bases). Germline CDR1 is MGHRA and CDR2 is YSYEKL. The CDR3 covers 16 residues. The chain's CDR3 is CASSQVLGVGQESQYF. The CDR3 DNA reads TGCGCCAGCAGCCAAGTGTTGGGAGTGGGTCAAGAGTCCCAGTACTTC.

This clonotype was observed many times. The chain recombines TRBV7-9 with TRBJ2-3; 7 bases agree with TRBD2. The CDR3 loop spans 16 amino acids. Germline V gives CDR1 SEHNR, CDR2 FQNEAQ (reference sequence). J lost 0 bases, V lost 5 bases, and 8 bases had no gene match. CDR3 bases: TGTGCCAGCAGCCCGCGATCTAGCGGAAGCACAGATACGCAGTATTTT. This codes for CASSPRSSGSTDTQYF.

This chain joins TRBV12-3 or TRBV12-4 and TRBJ2-1; D possibly corresponds to TRBD1 (6 bases). The CDR3 runs 15 residues. V was clipped by 4 bases and J by 4 bases, with 14 bases between them. CDR3: CASSSPGTTYNEQFF. The CDR3 DNA is TGTGCCAGCAGTTCTCCGGGGACAACGTACAATGAGCAGTTCTTC.

In its sample, this clonotype was seen many times. The rearrangement uses TRBV15 and TRBJ2-2, with 11 bases fitting TRBD2. CDR3 length: 21 amino acids. From germline, CDR1 is LNHNV and CDR2 YYDKDF (reference sequence). V shed 0 bases, J shed 2 bases, and the junction held 14 bases outside the gene matches. The CDR3, as DNA: TGTGCCACCAGCAGAGATCTCGGTACTAGCGGGGGCGGTGCAAACACCGGGGAGCTGTTTTTT. This sequence encodes CATSRDLGTSGGGANTGELFF.

The chain links TRBV10-1 to TRBJ2-7; D is perhaps TRBD1 (6 bases). CDR3 size: 12 residues. Trimming cost V 11 bases and J 3 bases, with 14 bases left between them. Germline CDR1 and CDR2: WNHNN and SYGVQD (reference sequence). CDR3 sequence: CARDIGSYEQYF. Here the CDR3 DNA reads TGCGCCCGGGACATAGGGAGCTACGAGCAGTACTTC.

This clonotype was picked up many times. The chain couples TRBV15 to TRBJ2-1, with D perhaps matching TRBD2 (6 bases). Trimming pared 2 bases from V and 0 bases from J, leaving 11 bases between. Germline CDR1 LNHNV, CDR2 YYDKDF (reference sequence). The CDR3 is 16 residues long. This CDR3 is CATSRISGSSYNEQFF. In DNA form, the CDR3 reads TGTGCCACCAGCAGAATTAGCGGTAGCTCCTACAATGAGCAGTTCTTC.

In regard to this clonotype: Possible read error: a much larger clone is one base away. J is TRBJ2-1 and V is TRBV28; TRBD1 is a possible D gene (6 bases). Germline CDR1 is MDHEN and CDR2 is SYDVKM. The CDR3 contains 13 residues. CDR3: CAGRGQLWNGQFF. The CDR3, as DNA: TGTGCCGGGAGAGGACAGCTTTGGAATGGGCAGTTCTTC.

The table lists this clonotype with a few counts. The rearrangement joins TRBV28 to TRBJ1-2; 8 nucleotides align to TRBD1. The CDR3 is 19 residues long. Germline V lookup: CDR1 MDHEN, CDR2 SYDVKM. Unmatched junction bases numbered 24, after V lost 4 bases and J lost 8 bases. CDR3 sequence reads: CASSSTVQGARWESRGYTF. CDR3 nucleotides: TGTGCCAGCAGTTCGACGGTTCAGGGGGCTCGCTGGGAAAGTAGGGGCTACACCTTC.